This TCR beta chain was documented in a study of T cell repertoires in cytomegalovirus infection. Study background: CMV epitopes used comprised recently identified HLA-C-restricted ones and well-studied HLA-B-restricted ones. Public TCR beta signatures marked donors with CMV infection and the matching HLA. Study results and caveats: CMV carriers having the relevant HLA were flagged by cumulative public TCR beta family frequency. It was HLA-C-restricted CMV-specific TCR beta clonotypes that dominated the response ex vivo.

From germline, CDR1 is LGHNA and CDR2 YSLEER. CDR3 length: 15 amino acids. The V gene lost 0 bases and the J gene lost 0 bases, with 8 bases spanning the gap. This clonotype was counted only a few times. Its target is unknown. One entry per CDR3 protein, called by TCRdb with MiXCR from the reads. The data show approximately 1,000,000 distinct CDR3 sequences, around 31% seen once. This sequence was found in a human donor in good health (CMV status not recorded). Some clones in this sample may be carry-over from other donors' samples. The specimen was cultured CD8+ T cells from PBMCs, collected from culture after CMV antigen stimulation. This chain uses TRBV4-3 with TRBJ1-1; the D is unclear. CDR3 loop: CASSQEIGMNTEAFF. DNA of the CDR3: TGCGCCAGCAGCCAAGAAATCGGGATGAACACTGAAGCTTTCTTT.